These 3 T cell receptor beta chains were all obtained from the same sample, sequenced in a study of blood T cell repertoires in COVID-19. The method was immunoSEQ multiplex PCR; TCRdb's version includes in-frame clones alone and lacks a portion of them. The sample has 9,000 to 13,000 clones; 90% are singletons. Sequencing used peripheral blood. The receptors stem from a human donor in a cohort sampled during active COVID-19.

This chain connects TRBV4-2 to TRBJ2-1; the D is unclear. The germline V gene encodes CDR1 LGHNA and CDR2 YNFKEQ. The CDR3 has 14 amino acids. The V and J ends lost 4 bases and 10 bases respectively, with 17 bases between them. CDR3 nucleotide sequence: TGTGCCAGCAGCCGAGCCTCCCAAGATCGGGAGCAGTTCTTC. Protein sequence: CASSRASQDREQFF.

V and J are TRBV27 and TRBJ2-7; TRBD2 might be the D (7 bases). The CDR3 totals 14 residues. Per germline, CDR1 MNHEY and CDR2 SMNVEV (reference sequence). Trimming cost V 8 bases and J 3 bases, with 17 bases left between them. CDR3 nucleotides: TGTGCCAGCTCTTCAAAGGGGGGGGGCTACGAGCAGTACTTC. Its protein is CASSSKGGGYEQYF.

J is TRBJ1-1 and V is TRBV5-1; D gene unclear. Trimming cost V 7 bases and J 11 bases, with 18 bases left between them. The length of the CDR3 is 12 residues. Germline V lookup: CDR1 SGHRS, CDR2 YFSETQ. The CDR3 bases are TGCGCCAGCGGCGGTCGTCCGGGTGACGCTTTCTTT. It is translated as CASGGRPGDAFF.